This T cell receptor (beta chain) was obtained from a study of cytomegalovirus exposure and HLA in healthy donors. Study-wide results and caveats: It was confirmed in vitro that three of the CMV-associated chains were specific for CMV antigens. After further analysis at a later stage, around 17,000 TCR beta sequences were associated with HLA alleles at 0.05 false discovery rate.

PCR employed 60 Vbeta and 13 Jbeta primers. Authors' analysis steps: Later analysis identified some 88 million unique TCR beta chains, about 10 million shared. Repertoires were generated with immunoSEQ multiplex PCR, while TCRdb's copy carries only in-frame clones and drops some. The V and J calls and the clone size are those of that table, but D and trimming were determined from the DNA. This table has 100,000 or so clones, roughly three quarters appearing once. On this clone: What it binds is unknown. Sequence at one end of the junction differs from germline and may be a read error.

CDR3 length: 14 residues. Germline V gives CDR1 SEHNR, CDR2 FQNEAQ (reference sequence). The clonotype originates from a female donor in good health and CMV-seropositive. The sequenced sample consisted of PBMCs. The gene calls are TRBV7-9 and TRBJ2-2, with 11 bases aligning to TRBD2. In DNA form, the CDR3 reads TGTTCCAGCAGCACTAGCGGGGGCACCGGGGAGCTGTTTTTT. Protein: CSSSTSGGTGELFF.